Described below is a single T cell receptor beta chain sequence and its context. Some clones are missing from TCRdb's copy, which holds only in-frame ones; the method was immunoSEQ multiplex PCR. The sample has roughly 100,000 clones, about 80% seen once. The entry originates in a study of control samples from healthy donors and cancer patients. The ends lost 5 bases at V and 5 bases at J; junction bases unmatched: 20. The germline CDR1 and CDR2 sequences are SGHTA and FQGNSA. This CDR3 spans 18 amino acids. The source of this sequence is a woman between 50 and 59 years old in good health. This chain uses TRBV7-2 with TRBJ2-7, with 8 bases aligning to TRBD2. The sample comprised blood. The CDR3 sequence: CASSLAKGGGPVLHEQYF. The DNA of the CDR3 is TGTGCCAGCAGCCTTGCTAAGGGCGGGGGGCCGGTTCTACACGAGCAGTACTTC.